The TCR beta chain under discussion was sequenced for a study of response to subunit inactivated influenza vaccine. Study outcomes and limitations: The authors proposed limited new T cell recruitment per seasonal influenza vaccination.

This clonotype was detected once. Antigen unknown. The V gene end was trimmed by 5 bases and the J gene end by 7 bases; junction bases not matched to a gene: 8. The CDR3 totals 15 residues. From germline, CDR1 is MNHEY and CDR2 SVGEGT. TCRdb reanalysed the RT-PCR reads using MiXCR and keeps one entry per CDR3 protein. This table has fewer than 550,000 distinct CDR3 sequences, about 25% appearing once. V and J are TRBV6-2 or TRBV6-3 and TRBJ2-1, with 10 bases aligning to TRBD2. This clonotype originated in a man aged 45-60 years who received an inactivated influenza vaccine. This sample comprised CD4+ T cells sorted from PBMCs, obtained roughly 5 days after vaccination. The CDR3 here is CASSALAGERNEQFF. CDR3 DNA sequence: TGTGCCAGCAGTGCTCTAGCGGGGGAAAGGAATGAGCAGTTCTTC.